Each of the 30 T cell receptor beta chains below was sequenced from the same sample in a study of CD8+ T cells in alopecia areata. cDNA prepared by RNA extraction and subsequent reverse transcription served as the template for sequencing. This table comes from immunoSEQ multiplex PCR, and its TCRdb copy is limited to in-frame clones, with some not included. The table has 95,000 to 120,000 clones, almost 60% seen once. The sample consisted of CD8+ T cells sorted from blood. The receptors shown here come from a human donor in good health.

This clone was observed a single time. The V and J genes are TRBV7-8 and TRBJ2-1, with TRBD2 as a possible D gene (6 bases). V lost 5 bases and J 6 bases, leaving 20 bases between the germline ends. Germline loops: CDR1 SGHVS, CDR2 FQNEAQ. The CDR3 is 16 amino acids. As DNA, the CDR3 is TGTGCCAGCAGCGCGTATCCGGGACTTCGTTTCAATGAGCAGTTCTTC. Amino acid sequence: CASSAYPGLRFNEQFF.

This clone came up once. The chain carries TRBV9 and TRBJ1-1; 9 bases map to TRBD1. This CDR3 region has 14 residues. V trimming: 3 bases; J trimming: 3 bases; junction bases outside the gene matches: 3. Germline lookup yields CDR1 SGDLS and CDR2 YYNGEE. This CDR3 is CASSEGTGYTEAFF. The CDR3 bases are TGTGCCAGCAGCGAGGGGACAGGGTACACTGAAGCTTTCTTT.

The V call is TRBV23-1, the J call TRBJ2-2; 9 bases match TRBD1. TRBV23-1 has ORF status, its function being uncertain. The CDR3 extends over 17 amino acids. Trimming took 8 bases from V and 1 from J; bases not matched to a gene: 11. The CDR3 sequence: CASHPGNRGQNTGELFF. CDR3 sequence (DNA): TGCGCCAGCCATCCCGGGAACAGGGGGCAGAACACCGGGGAGCTGTTTTTT.

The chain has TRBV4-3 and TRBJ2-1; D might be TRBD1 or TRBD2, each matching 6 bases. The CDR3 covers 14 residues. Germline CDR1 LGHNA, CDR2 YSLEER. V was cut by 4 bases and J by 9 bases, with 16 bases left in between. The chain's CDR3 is CASSLNPGAFEQFF. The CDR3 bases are TGCGCCAGCAGCCTCAACCCGGGGGCGTTTGAGCAGTTCTTC.

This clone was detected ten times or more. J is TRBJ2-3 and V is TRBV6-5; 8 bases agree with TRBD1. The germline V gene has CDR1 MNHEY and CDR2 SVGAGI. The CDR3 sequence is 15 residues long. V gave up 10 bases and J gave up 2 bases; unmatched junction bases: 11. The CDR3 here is CATGQGALYTDTQYF. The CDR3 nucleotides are TGTGCCACCGGGCAGGGGGCACTATACACAGATACGCAGTATTTT.

The CDR3 reads CASSFEGSGYEQYF. In DNA form, the CDR3 reads TGTGCCAGCAGTTTCGAGGGTTCCGGCTACGAGCAGTACTTC. The rearrangement joins TRBV27 to TRBJ2-7; maybe TRBD2 (5 bases). The length of the CDR3 is 14 residues. V was cut by 3 bases and J by 3 bases, with 12 bases left in between. Germline V lookup: CDR1 MNHEY, CDR2 SMNVEV (reference sequence).

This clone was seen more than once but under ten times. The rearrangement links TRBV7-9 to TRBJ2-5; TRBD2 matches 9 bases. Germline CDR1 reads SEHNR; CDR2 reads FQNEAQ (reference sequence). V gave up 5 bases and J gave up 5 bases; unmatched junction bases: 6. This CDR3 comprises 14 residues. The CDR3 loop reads CASSAGGPRETQYF. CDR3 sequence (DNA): TGTGCCAGCAGCGCGGGGGGGCCGCGGGAGACCCAGTACTTC.

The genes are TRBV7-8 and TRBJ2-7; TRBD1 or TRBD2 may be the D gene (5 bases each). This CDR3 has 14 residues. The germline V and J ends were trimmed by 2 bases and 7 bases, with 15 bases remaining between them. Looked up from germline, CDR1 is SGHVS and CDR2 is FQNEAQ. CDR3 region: CASSLINRDREQYF. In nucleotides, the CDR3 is TGTGCCAGCAGCTTAATCAACCGGGACCGGGAGCAGTACTTC.

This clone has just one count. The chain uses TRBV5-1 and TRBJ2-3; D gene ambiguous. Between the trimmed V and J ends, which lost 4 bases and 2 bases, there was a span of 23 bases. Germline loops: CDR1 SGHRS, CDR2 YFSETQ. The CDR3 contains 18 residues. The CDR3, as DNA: TGCGCCAGCAGCCCTGACCCACAGAGAAAGAGTTCCACAGATACGCAGTATTTT. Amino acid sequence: CASSPDPQRKSSTDTQYF.

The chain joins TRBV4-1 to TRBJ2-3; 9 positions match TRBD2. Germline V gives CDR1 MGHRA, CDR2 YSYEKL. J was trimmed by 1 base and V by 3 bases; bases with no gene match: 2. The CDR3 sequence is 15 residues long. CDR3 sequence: CASSQRLAGTDTQYF. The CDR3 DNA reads TGCGCCAGCAGCCAGAGACTAGCGGGCACAGATACGCAGTATTTT.

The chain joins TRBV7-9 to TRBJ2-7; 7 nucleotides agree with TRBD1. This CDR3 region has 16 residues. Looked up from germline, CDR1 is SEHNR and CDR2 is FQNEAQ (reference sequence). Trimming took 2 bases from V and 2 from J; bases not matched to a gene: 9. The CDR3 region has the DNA TGTGCCAGCAGCTTATTGTTGGGACAGAATACCTACGAGCAGTACTTC. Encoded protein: CASSLLLGQNTYEQYF. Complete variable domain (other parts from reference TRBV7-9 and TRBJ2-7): DTGVSQNPRHKITKRGQNVTFRCDPISEHNRLYWYRQTLGQGPEFLTYFQNEAQLEKSRLLSDRFSAERPKGSFSTLEIQRTEQGDSAMYLCASSLLLGQNTYEQYFGPGTRLTVT.

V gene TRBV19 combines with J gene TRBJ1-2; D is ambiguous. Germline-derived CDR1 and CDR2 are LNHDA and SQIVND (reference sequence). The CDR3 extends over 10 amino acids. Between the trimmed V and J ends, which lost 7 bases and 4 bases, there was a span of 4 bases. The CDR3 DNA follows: TGTGCCAGTACCATCTATGGCTACACCTTC. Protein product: CASTIYGYTF.

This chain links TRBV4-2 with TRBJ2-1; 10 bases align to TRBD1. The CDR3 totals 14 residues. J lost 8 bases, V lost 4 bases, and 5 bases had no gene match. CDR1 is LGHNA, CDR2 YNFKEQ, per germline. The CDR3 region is CASSPRDRGDEQFF. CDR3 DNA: TGTGCCAGCAGCCCCCGGGACAGGGGTGATGAGCAGTTCTTC.

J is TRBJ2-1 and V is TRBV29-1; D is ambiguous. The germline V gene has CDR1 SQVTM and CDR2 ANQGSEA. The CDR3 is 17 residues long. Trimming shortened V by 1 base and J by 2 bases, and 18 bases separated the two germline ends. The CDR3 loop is CSVEVSGSRAAYNEQFF. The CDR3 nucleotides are TGCAGCGTTGAAGTCAGTGGCAGCCGGGCCGCCTACAATGAGCAGTTCTTC.

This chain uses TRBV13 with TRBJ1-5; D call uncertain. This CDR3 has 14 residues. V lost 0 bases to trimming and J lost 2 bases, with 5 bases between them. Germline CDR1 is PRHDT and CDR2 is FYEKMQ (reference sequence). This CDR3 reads CASSLGDGNQPQHF. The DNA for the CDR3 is TGTGCCAGCAGCTTAGGGGACGGCAATCAGCCCCAGCATTTT.

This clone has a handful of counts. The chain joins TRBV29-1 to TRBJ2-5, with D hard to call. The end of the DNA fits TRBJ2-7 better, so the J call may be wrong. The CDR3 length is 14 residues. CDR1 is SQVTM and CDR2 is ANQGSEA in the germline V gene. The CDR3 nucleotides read TGCAGCGTTCTTGGGGTAGAGTCCCCCTACGAGCAGTACTTC. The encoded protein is CSVLGVESPYEQYF.

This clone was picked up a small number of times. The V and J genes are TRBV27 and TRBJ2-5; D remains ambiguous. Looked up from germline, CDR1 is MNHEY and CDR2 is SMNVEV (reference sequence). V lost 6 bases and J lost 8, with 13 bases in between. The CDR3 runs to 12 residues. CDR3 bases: TGTGCCAGCAGCCCCCCGTTTGGAACCCAGTACTTC. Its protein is CASSPPFGTQYF.

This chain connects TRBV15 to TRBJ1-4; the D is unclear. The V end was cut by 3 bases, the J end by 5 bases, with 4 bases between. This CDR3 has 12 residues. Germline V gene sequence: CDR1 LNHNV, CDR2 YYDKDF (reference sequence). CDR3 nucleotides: TGTGCCACCAGCAGGAAAAATGAAAAACTGTTTTTT. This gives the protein CATSRKNEKLFF.

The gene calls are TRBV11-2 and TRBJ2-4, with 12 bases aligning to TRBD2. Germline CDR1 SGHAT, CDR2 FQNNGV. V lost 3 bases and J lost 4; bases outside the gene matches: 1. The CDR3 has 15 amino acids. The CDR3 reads CASSFGLAGKNIQYF. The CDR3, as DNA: TGTGCCAGCAGCTTCGGACTAGCGGGGAAAAACATTCAGTACTTC. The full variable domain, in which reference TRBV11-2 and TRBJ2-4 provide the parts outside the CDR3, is EAGVAQSPRYKIIEKRQSVAFWCNPISGHATLYWYQQILGQGPKLLIQFQNNGVVDDSQLPKDRFSAERLKGVDSTLKIQPAKLEDSAVYLCASSFGLAGKNIQYFGAGTRLSVL.

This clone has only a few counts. The CDR3 nucleotides are TGTGCCAGCAGCTTAGGGTCCCCCTACAATGAGCAGTTCTTC. Translation gives CASSLGSPYNEQFF. The chain couples TRBV7-8 to TRBJ2-1, with D unresolved. Trimming stripped 1 base from V and 2 bases from J, with 6 bases between. This CDR3 has 14 residues. Germline lookup yields CDR1 SGHVS and CDR2 FQNEAQ. The full variable domain, with the rest looked up from reference TRBV7-8 and TRBJ2-1, is GAGVSQSPRYKVAKRGQDVALRCDPISGHVSLFWYQQALGQGPEFLTYFQNEAQLDKSGLPSDRFFAERPEGSVSTLKIQRTQQEDSAVYLCASSLGSPYNEQFFGPGTRLTVL.

CDR3 sequence (DNA): TGCAGGCGGGAAGGGGGCCCGCCGGGGCGGTATACGCAGTATTTT. Translated, it gives CRREGGPPGRYTQYF. This chain connects TRBV29-1 to TRBJ2-3, with D possibly being TRBD1 (7 bases). CDR3 length equals 15 residues. Germline CDR1 SQVTM, CDR2 ANQGSEA.

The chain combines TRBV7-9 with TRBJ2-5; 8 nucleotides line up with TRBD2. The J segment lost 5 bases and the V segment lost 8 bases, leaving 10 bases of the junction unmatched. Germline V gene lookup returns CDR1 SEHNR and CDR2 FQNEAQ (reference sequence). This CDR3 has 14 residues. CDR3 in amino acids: CASSTGGGQETQYF. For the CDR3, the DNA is TGTGCCAGCTCCACCGGGGGGGGTCAGGAGACCCAGTACTTC.

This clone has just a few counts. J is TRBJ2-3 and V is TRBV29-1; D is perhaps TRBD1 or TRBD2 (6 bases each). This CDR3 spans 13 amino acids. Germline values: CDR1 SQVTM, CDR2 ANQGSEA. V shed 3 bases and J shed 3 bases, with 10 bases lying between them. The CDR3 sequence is CSVDGGETDTQYF. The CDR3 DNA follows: TGCAGCGTTGACGGGGGCGAGACAGATACGCAGTATTTT.

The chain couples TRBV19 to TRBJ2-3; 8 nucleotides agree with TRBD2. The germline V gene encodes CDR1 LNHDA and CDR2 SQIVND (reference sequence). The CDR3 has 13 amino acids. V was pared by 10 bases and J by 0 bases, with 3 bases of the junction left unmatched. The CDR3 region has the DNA TGTGCCACTAGCGGGCCTAGCACAGATACGCAGTATTTT. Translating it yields CATSGPSTDTQYF.

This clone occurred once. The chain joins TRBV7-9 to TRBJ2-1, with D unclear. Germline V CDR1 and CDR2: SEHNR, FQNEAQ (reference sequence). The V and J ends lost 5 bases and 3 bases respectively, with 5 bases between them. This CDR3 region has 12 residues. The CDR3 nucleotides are TGTGCCAGCAGCCGGGTCTACAATGAGCAGTTCTTC. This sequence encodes CASSRVYNEQFF.

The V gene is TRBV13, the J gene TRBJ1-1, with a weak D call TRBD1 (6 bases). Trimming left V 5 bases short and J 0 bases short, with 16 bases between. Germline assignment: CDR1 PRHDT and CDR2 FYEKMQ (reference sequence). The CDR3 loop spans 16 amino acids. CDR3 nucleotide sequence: TGTGCCAGCAGCCCGTTGGGGGCCGTTATGAACACTGAAGCTTTCTTT. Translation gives CASSPLGAVMNTEAFF.

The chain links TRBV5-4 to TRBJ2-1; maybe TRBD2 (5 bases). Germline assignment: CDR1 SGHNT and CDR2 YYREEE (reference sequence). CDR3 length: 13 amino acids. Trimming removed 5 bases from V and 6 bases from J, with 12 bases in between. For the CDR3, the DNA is TGTGCCAGCAGATCAGAACTAGTCAATGAGCAGTTCTTC. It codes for CASRSELVNEQFF.

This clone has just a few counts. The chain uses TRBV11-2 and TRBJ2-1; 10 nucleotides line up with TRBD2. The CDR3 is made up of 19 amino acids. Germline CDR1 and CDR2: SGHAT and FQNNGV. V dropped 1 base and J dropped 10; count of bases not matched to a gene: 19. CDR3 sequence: CASSLGWSSGGTPGREQFF. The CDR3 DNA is TGTGCCAGCAGCTTAGGTTGGTCTAGCGGGGGTACTCCTGGAAGGGAGCAGTTCTTC.

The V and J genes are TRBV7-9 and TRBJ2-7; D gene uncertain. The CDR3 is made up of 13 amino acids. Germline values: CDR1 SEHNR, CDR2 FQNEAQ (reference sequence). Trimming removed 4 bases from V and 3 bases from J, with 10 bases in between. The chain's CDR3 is CASSCRHCYEQYF. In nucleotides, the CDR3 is TGTGCCAGCAGCTGTCGACATTGCTACGAGCAGTACTTC.

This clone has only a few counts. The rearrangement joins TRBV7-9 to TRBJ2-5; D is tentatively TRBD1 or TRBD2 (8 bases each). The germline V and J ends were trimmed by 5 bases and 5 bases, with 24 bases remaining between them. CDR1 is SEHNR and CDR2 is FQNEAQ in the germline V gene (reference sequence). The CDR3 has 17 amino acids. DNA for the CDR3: TGTGCCAGCAGCGGCGTCCCGGGACAGGTAGCGGGGGAGACCCAGTACTTC. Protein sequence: CASSGVPGQVAGETQYF. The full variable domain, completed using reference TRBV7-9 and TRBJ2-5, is DTGVSQNPRHKITKRGQNVTFRCDPISEHNRLYWYRQTLGQGPEFLTYFQNEAQLEKSRLLSDRFSAERPKGSFSTLEIQRTEQGDSAMYLCASSGVPGQVAGETQYFGPGTRLLVL.